This T cell receptor (beta chain) was retrieved from a study of T-cell memory formation after mild COVID-19. Between the trimmed V and J ends, which lost 0 bases and 3 bases, there was a span of 3 bases. The CDR3 extends over 12 amino acids. Germline lookup yields CDR1 SGHRS and CDR2 YFSETQ. A single record per CDR3 protein comes from TCRdb applying MiXCR to the 5' RACE reads. The repertoire holds approximately 440,000 distinct CDR3 sequences, with 15% to 25% as singletons. This clonotype was counted ten times or more. V usage is TRBV5-1 and J usage is TRBJ1-2, with D uncertain. The sequence derives from an adult woman who had mild COVID-19 (a few samples of this study predate the infection). Cell type and time point are not known. Sequenced: PBMCs or a T cell subset sorted from them (not recorded which). As DNA, the CDR3 is TGCGCCAGCAGCTTGGGACACTATGGCTACACCTTC. It is translated as CASSLGHYGYTF.